This T cell receptor beta chain was recovered during a study of identical twins. Every sampled donor was Caucasian and healthy. A remark on this clonotype: The antigen remains undetermined.

Template switching supplied a universal primer site; unique molecular identifiers were carried on the cDNA. TCRdb re-analysed the 5' RACE reads in MiXCR, keeping a single row per CDR3 protein. The table records approximately 1.8 million distinct CDR3 sequences, about 32% of them present only once. Broader study findings: Abundant beta clonotypes from cord blood had fewer insertions, unlike memory repertoires, which showed none.

With 1 base removed from V and 0 bases from J, the gap between germline ends came to 9 bases. There are 14 residues in the CDR3. CDR1 is GTSNPN, CDR2 SVGIG, per germline (reference sequence). The sequence was obtained from a newborn girl in good health. The sample taken for sequencing was cord blood. The chain joins TRBV30 to TRBJ1-2; D gene unclear. As DNA, the CDR3 is TGTGCCTGGAGTGACAGAATTACTAACTATGGCTACACCTTC. It is translated as CAWSDRITNYGYTF.